Sequencing of this T cell receptor (beta chain) was carried out in a study of graft-versus-host responses after intestinal transplantation. The overall study: Each transplant was multivisceral, liver-intestinal, or isolated intestinal. The recipients all started with anti-thymocyte globulin induction and then took tacrolimus and steroids for 2 to 4 years.

Assay used: immunoSEQ multiplex PCR; TCRdb lists only in-frame clones, some missing. The sample has about 90,000 clones, 91% seen once. Germline CDR1 and CDR2: MDHEN and SYDVKM. V lost 7 bases and J lost 6; bases outside the gene matches: 4. The CDR3 consists of 12 residues. This clone was recorded only once. What it binds is unknown. Findings of the study overall: Recipient marrow harbored GvH clones, some of which surfaced first in ileum or blood.

V usage is TRBV28 and J usage is TRBJ2-7; 9 bases align to TRBD1. This receptor was identified in a human donor who was the organ donor for an intestinal transplant. Sequencing used unstimulated CD4+ T cells sorted from spleen or lymph node cells, obtained before transplant. CDR3 DNA sequence: TGTGCCAGCATGGACAGGGGAGCCGAGCAGTACTTC. Translated: CASMDRGAEQYF. Supplemented by reference TRBV28 and TRBJ2-7, the full variable domain reads DVKVTQSSRYLVKRTGEKVFLECVQDMDHENMFWYRQDPGLGLRLIYFSYDVKMKEKGDIPEGYSVSREKKERFSLILESASTNQTSMYLCASMDRGAEQYFGPGTRLTVT.